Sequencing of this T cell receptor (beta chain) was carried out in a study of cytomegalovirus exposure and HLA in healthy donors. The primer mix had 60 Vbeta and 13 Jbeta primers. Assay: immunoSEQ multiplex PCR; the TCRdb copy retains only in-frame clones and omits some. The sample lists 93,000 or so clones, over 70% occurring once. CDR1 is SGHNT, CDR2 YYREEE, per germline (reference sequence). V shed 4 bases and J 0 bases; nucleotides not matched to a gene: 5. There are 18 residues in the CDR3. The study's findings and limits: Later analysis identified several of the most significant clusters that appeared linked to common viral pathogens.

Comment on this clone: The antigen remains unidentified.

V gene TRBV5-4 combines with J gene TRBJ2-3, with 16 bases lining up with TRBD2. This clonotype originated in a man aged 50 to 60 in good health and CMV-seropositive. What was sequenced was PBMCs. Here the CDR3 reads CASSTGLAGGASTDTQYF. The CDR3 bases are TGTGCCAGCAGCACGGGACTAGCGGGAGGGGCTAGCACAGATACGCAGTATTTT.